The 20 T cell receptor beta chains presented below share a single source sample, sequenced in a study of T cells in Graves' hyperthyroidism and ophthalmopathy. The investigators amplified TCR beta CDR3 regions from RNA transcripts. First-round RT-PCR targeting the TCR CDR3 was performed with the HTBI primer set. Via MiXCR, TCRdb re-called the multiplex PCR reads, giving one row per CDR3 protein. The sample consists of hundreds of thousands of distinct CDR3 sequences, 15% to 20% of them appearing once. The sample was blood. These receptors came from a man in his forties with Graves' ophthalmopathy.

The table lists this clonotype with many counts. The chain joins TRBV2 to TRBJ1-4; 8 nucleotides line up with TRBD1. Losses at the gene ends were 4 bases for V and 6 bases for J; bases not matched to a gene: 1. In germline, CDR1 is SNHLY, CDR2 FYNNEI. The CDR3 is made up of 13 amino acids. CDR3 protein: CASSADRDEKLFF. CDR3 DNA sequence: TGTGCCAGCAGTGCGGACAGGGATGAAAAACTGTTTTTT.

The chain joins TRBV27 to TRBJ2-2, with TRBD2 identical over 9 bases. Trimming took 5 bases from V and 2 from J; bases not matched to a gene: 3. The CDR3 length is 15 residues. Germline assignment: CDR1 MNHEY and CDR2 SMNVEV (reference sequence). Here the CDR3 reads CASSSGRLNTGELFF. Written as DNA, the CDR3 is TGTGCCAGCAGTAGCGGGAGGCTAAACACCGGGGAGCTGTTTTTT.

A few counts support this clonotype. V is TRBV6-5 and J is TRBJ2-1; 10 bases match TRBD1. The length of the CDR3 is 14 residues. Per germline, CDR1 MNHEY and CDR2 SVGAGI. Germline trimming cut 0 bases from V and 9 bases from J; bases unmatched to any gene: 2. CDR3 nucleotides: TGTGCCAGCAGTTACTCGACAGGGGGCGGTGAGCAGTTCTTC. This gives the protein CASSYSTGGGEQFF.

This clonotype was seen only a few times. V gene TRBV2 combines with J gene TRBJ2-1; TRBD1 or TRBD2 may be the D gene (6 bases each). The CDR3 loop spans 16 amino acids. The germline V and J ends were trimmed by 2 bases and 5 bases, with 16 bases remaining between them. CDR1 is SNHLY and CDR2 is FYNNEI in the germline V gene. CDR3 protein: CASSEWGPGGNNEQFF. In nucleotides, the CDR3 is TGTGCCAGCAGTGAATGGGGGCCCGGGGGCAACAATGAGCAGTTCTTC.

This clonotype appeared many times. This chain connects TRBV6-2 or TRBV6-3 to TRBJ2-7, with 9 positions matching TRBD1. Trimming took 6 bases from V and 5 from J; bases not matched to a gene: 8. This CDR3 is built from 14 residues. The germline V gene has CDR1 MNHEY and CDR2 SVGEGT. For the CDR3, the DNA is TGTGCCAGCAGAGGAGGGACAGGGCTTCACGAGCAGTACTTC. Protein sequence: CASRGGTGLHEQYF.

The rearrangement joins TRBV4-3 to TRBJ2-1, with 8 bases that match TRBD1. CDR1 LGHNA and CDR2 YSLEER come from the germline V gene. This CDR3 contains 15 residues. V lost 5 bases and J lost 4; bases outside the gene matches: 7. The CDR3 sequence: CASSGIGTGYNEQFF. The CDR3 bases are TGCGCCAGCAGCGGAATTGGGACAGGATACAATGAGCAGTTCTTC.

The chain links TRBV10-1 to TRBJ2-3; TRBD2 aligns across 9 bases. Trimming removed 2 bases from V and 2 bases from J; junction bases left unmatched: 8. CDR1 WNHNN and CDR2 SYGVQD come from the germline V gene (reference sequence). CDR3 length equals 17 residues. This CDR3 is CASSERVAGDLTDTQYF. CDR3 DNA sequence: TGCGCCAGCAGTGAGAGGGTAGCGGGGGACCTCACAGATACGCAGTATTTT.

V gene TRBV6-1 combines with J gene TRBJ1-5; maybe TRBD1 (5 bases). The CDR3 length is 14 residues. Trimming left V 8 bases short and J 2 bases short, with 13 bases between. Germline V gives CDR1 MNHNS, CDR2 SASEGT. Here the CDR3 reads CASGTGDRNQPQHF. DNA for the CDR3: TGTGCCAGCGGAACGGGGGACCGCAATCAGCCCCAGCATTTT.

The rearrangement joins TRBV5-5 to TRBJ2-1; D is ambiguous. CDR1 and CDR2 from the germline V gene are SGHKS and YYEKEE (reference sequence). The length of the CDR3 is 15 residues. Trimming took off 5 bases at V and 3 bases at J, with 15 bases between the two ends. The CDR3 reads CASRQGRFNYNEQFF. The CDR3 nucleotides read TGTGCCAGCAGACAAGGCCGGTTTAACTACAATGAGCAGTTCTTC. Drawing the rest from reference TRBV5-5 and TRBJ2-1, the complete variable domain is DAGVTQSPTHLIKTRGQQVTLRCSPISGHKSVSWYQQVLGQGPQFIFQYYEKEERGRGNFPDRFSARQFPNYSSELNVNALLLGDSALYLCASRQGRFNYNEQFFGPGTRLTVL.

Only a few counts were recorded for this clonotype. Given the absence of the conserved phenylalanine or tryptophan at the CDR3 end, a read error is likely. The V gene is TRBV11-2, the J gene TRBJ2-6, with D tentatively TRBD1 (6 bases). The CDR3 has 14 residues. CDR1 and CDR2 (germline): SGHAT, FQNNGV. The V end lost 5 bases, the J end lost 4 bases, and 9 bases lay between the germline ends. The CDR3: CASSRGNGANVLTS. Here the CDR3 DNA reads TGTGCCAGCAGCAGGGGGAACGGGGCCAACGTCCTGACTTCC.

This chain uses TRBV19 with TRBJ1-1, with D unclear. The ends were cut back, 1 base at V and 1 base at J, with 13 bases in the middle. This CDR3 comprises 16 residues. CDR1 is LNHDA and CDR2 is SQIVND in the germline V gene (reference sequence). The CDR3 DNA reads TGTGCCAGTAGTATAGTAACCGCCCCGGGGAACACTGAAGCTTTCTTT. Protein product: CASSIVTAPGNTEAFF. Supplemented by reference TRBV19 and TRBJ1-1, the full variable domain reads DGGITQSPKYLFRKEGQNVTLSCEQNLNHDAMYWYRQDPGQGLRLIYYSQIVNDFQKGDIAEGYSVSREKKESFPLTVTSAQKNPTAFYLCASSIVTAPGNTEAFFGQGTRLTVV.

The J gene is TRBJ2-3, the V gene TRBV19; TRBD2 is a possible D gene (6 bases). Trimming stripped 4 bases from V and 0 bases from J, with 11 bases between. The germline V gene encodes CDR1 LNHDA and CDR2 SQIVND (reference sequence). This CDR3 has 15 amino acids. This CDR3 is CASSRGGGSTDTQYF. In DNA form, the CDR3 reads TGTGCCAGTAGTAGGGGAGGAGGGAGCACAGATACGCAGTATTTT.

The table lists this clonotype with a count of one. The genes are TRBV7-2 and TRBJ2-7, with 11 bases fitting TRBD2. V dropped 3 bases and J dropped 0; count of bases not matched to a gene: 7. The CDR3 runs 17 residues. CDR1 and CDR2 (germline): SGHTA, FQGNSA. The CDR3 bases are TGTGCCAGCAGCTTCGGGACTAGCGGTTCTAGCTCCTACGAGCAGTACTTC. It yields the protein CASSFGTSGSSSYEQYF.

This rearrangement joins TRBV9 to TRBJ2-7; 9 positions match TRBD1. Losses at the gene ends were 0 bases for V and 6 bases for J; bases not matched to a gene: 4. In germline, CDR1 is SGDLS, CDR2 YYNGEE. The CDR3 spans 14 residues. CDR3 in DNA: TGTGCCAGCAGCGTAGCGGGGACAGGGACCGAGCAGTACTTC. This codes for CASSVAGTGTEQYF.

This clonotype has at least ten counts. One junction end disagrees with the germline gene, perhaps due to a read error. The chain has TRBV7-2 and TRBJ2-3; 9 bases line up with TRBD2. The CDR3 is made up of 15 amino acids. Per the germline V gene, CDR1 is SGHTA and CDR2 is FQGNSA. As DNA, the CDR3 is TGTGCCGGCAGCGGACGACTAGCGGGCACAGATACGCAGTATTTT. Encoded protein: CAGSGRLAGTDTQYF.

The V call is TRBV4-1, the J call TRBJ2-2; possible D gene TRBD1, 6 bases. CDR1 MGHRA and CDR2 YSYEKL come from the germline V gene. The V end lost 2 bases, the J end lost 1 base, and 11 bases lay between the germline ends. The CDR3 sequence is 16 residues long. DNA for the CDR3: TGCGCCAGCAGCCAACTTCCCAGGGGGAACACCGGGGAGCTGTTTTTT. Translated, it gives CASSQLPRGNTGELFF.

V gene TRBV6-1 combines with J gene TRBJ1-1; D is unresolved. The length of the CDR3 is 14 residues. Trimming removed 6 bases at V and 3 bases at J, with 14 bases between. CDR1 is MNHNS and CDR2 is SASEGT in the germline V gene. CDR3 in DNA: TGTGCCAGCAGCCCGAGTAGCGGACACACTGAAGCTTTCTTT. It translates to CASSPSSGHTEAFF.

The chain's CDR3 is CASSPSALGEQFF. For the CDR3, the DNA is TGTGCCAGCTCACCTTCCGCCCTGGGGGAGCAGTTCTTC. The rearrangement uses TRBV18 and TRBJ2-1, with no clear D. Germline CDR1 and CDR2: KGHSH and LQKENI. Trimming cost V 3 bases and J 10 bases, with 13 bases left between them. The CDR3 totals 13 residues.

This clonotype appeared many times. The chain carries TRBV10-3 and TRBJ1-1; D gene uncertain. Trimming stripped 8 bases from V and 6 bases from J, with 16 bases between. This CDR3 is built from 13 residues. The germline V gene has CDR1 ENHRY and CDR2 SYGVKD. CDR3 amino acids: CAIRRTGGSEAFF. CDR3 nucleotide sequence: TGTGCCATCCGTCGGACCGGAGGGTCTGAAGCTTTCTTT.

This clonotype appeared many times. The genes are TRBV7-3 and TRBJ1-6; 8 nucleotides line up with TRBD1. Germline V lookup: CDR1 SGHTA, CDR2 FQGTGA. J lost 13 bases, V lost 5 bases, and 13 bases had no gene match. The CDR3 is 15 amino acids. The CDR3 here is CASSPGQGGLEPLHF. The CDR3 DNA reads TGTGCCAGCAGCCCAGGACAGGGTGGATTGGAGCCCCTCCACTTT.